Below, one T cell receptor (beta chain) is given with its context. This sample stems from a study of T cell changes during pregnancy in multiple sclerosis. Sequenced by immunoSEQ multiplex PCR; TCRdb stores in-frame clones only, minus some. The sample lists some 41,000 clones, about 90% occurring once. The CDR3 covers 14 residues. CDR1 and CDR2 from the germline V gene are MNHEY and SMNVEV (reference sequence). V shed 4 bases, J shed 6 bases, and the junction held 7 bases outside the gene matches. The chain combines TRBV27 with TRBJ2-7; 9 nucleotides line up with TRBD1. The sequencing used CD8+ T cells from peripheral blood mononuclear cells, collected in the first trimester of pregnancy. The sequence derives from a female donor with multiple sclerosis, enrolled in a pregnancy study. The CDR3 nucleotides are TGTGCCAGCAGTTCTCCGGGACAGGGACGCGAGCAGTACTTC. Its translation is CASSSPGQGREQYF.